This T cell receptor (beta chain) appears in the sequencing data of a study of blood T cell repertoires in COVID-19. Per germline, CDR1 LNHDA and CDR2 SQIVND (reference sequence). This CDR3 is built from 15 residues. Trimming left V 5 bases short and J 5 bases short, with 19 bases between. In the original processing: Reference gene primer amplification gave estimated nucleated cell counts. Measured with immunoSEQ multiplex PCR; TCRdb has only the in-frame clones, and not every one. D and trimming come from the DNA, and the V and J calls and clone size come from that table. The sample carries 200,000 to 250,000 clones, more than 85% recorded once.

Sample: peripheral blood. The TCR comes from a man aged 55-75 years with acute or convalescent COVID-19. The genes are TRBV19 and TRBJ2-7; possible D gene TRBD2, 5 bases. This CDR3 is CASSPRMDPRDEQYF. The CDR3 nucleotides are TGTGCCAGTAGTCCACGCATGGACCCGAGGGACGAGCAGTACTTC.